Below are 21 T cell receptor beta chains sequenced from a single sample in a study of shared clonotypes between healthy human individuals. Profiling relied on immunoSEQ multiplex PCR, and the TCRdb table lists in-frame clones only, not all of them. Of millions of clones listed, more than 80% are singletons. Input material: naive CD4+ T cells sorted from blood. The subset denotes: CD45RA+ positively selected. These TCRs come from a man between 18 and 35 years old in good health.

This chain joins TRBV19 and TRBJ2-5; D perhaps matches TRBD2 (6 bases). CDR1 is LNHDA, CDR2 SQIVND, per germline (reference sequence). With 1 base removed from V and 2 bases from J, the gap between germline ends came to 17 bases. This CDR3 is built from 17 residues. DNA of the CDR3: TGTGCCAGTAGTATAGGCCCTGGAGGGGCCCGACAAGAGACCCAGTACTTC. This gives the protein CASSIGPGGARQETQYF. The whole variable domain, remainder taken from reference TRBV19 and TRBJ2-5, is DGGITQSPKYLFRKEGQNVTLSCEQNLNHDAMYWYRQDPGQGLRLIYYSQIVNDFQKGDIAEGYSVSREKKESFPLTVTSAQKNPTAFYLCASSIGPGGARQETQYFGPGTRLLVL.

V gene TRBV11-2 combines with J gene TRBJ2-7; 8 nucleotides line up with TRBD1. From germline, CDR1 is SGHAT and CDR2 FQNNGV. The V gene end was trimmed by 6 bases and the J gene end by 2 bases; junction bases not matched to a gene: 3. CDR3 length: 13 residues. The CDR3 region is CASRWTGTYEQYF. The CDR3 DNA follows: TGTGCCAGCAGGTGGACAGGGACCTACGAGCAGTACTTC.

The chain joins TRBV11-2 to TRBJ2-3; 14 bases are a match to TRBD2. Germline CDR1 SGHAT, CDR2 FQNNGV. The CDR3 runs 17 residues. The V segment lost 1 base and the J segment 2 bases; nucleotides outside the gene matches: 2. CDR3 region: CASSLAGLAGVTDTQYF. The DNA for the CDR3 is TGTGCCAGCAGCTTAGCGGGACTAGCGGGGGTCACAGATACGCAGTATTTT.

The chain employs TRBV10-2 and TRBJ2-7; possible D gene TRBD2, 5 bases. Trimming pared 2 bases from V and 3 bases from J, leaving 14 bases between. The germline gives CDR1 WSHSY, CDR2 SAAADI. CDR3 length: 15 amino acids. The CDR3 reads CASSEASPQFYEQYF. DNA of the CDR3: TGCGCCAGCAGTGAGGCTAGCCCCCAATTCTACGAGCAGTACTTC.

This chain links TRBV5-4 with TRBJ2-7, with D unresolved. The CDR3 contains 14 residues. Germline CDR1 reads SGHNT; CDR2 reads YYREEE (reference sequence). V was pared by 3 bases and J by 2 bases, with 12 bases between. CDR3 protein: CASSYGPPAYEQYF. For the CDR3, the DNA is TGTGCCAGCAGCTACGGCCCGCCGGCCTACGAGCAGTACTTC.

In nucleotides, the CDR3 is TGTGCCAGCAGTTTGGGGGTACCCCCAGATACGCAGTATTTT. It encodes CASSLGVPPDTQYF. The chain uses TRBV28 and TRBJ2-3; D tentatively fits TRBD1 or TRBD2 (5 bases each). This CDR3 is built from 14 residues. CDR1 is MDHEN and CDR2 is SYDVKM in the germline V gene. V lost 3 bases to trimming and J lost 4 bases, with 11 bases between them.

The V call is TRBV19, the J call TRBJ1-2, with TRBD1 matching 9 bases. Germline V gene sequence: CDR1 LNHDA, CDR2 SQIVND (reference sequence). The CDR3 sequence is 15 residues long. With V trimmed by 6 bases and J by 2 bases, 7 bases remained unmatched. CDR3 coding DNA: TGTGCCAGTAGAGCCGGGGGACAGGGCAACTATGGCTACACCTTC. Translating gives CASRAGGQGNYGYTF.

This clone was seen once. CDR3 sequence reads: CASSTRTMHDYGYTF. CDR3 in DNA: TGTGCCAGCAGCACCCGGACCATGCATGACTATGGCTACACCTTC. The chain recombines TRBV7-2 with TRBJ1-2; no firm D call. Germline V gene data show CDR1 as SGHTA and CDR2 as FQGNSA. The CDR3 is 15 residues long. The germline V and J ends were trimmed by 5 bases and 3 bases, with 16 bases remaining between them.

This chain uses TRBV10-3 with TRBJ2-1; 7 bases line up with TRBD1. After removal of 5 bases from V and 1 base from J, the junction contained 14 bases not matched to a gene. CDR1 and CDR2 from the germline V gene are ENHRY and SYGVKD. CDR3 size: 18 residues. The CDR3 loop is CAISPTPPGQLSYNEQFF. The CDR3 DNA reads as TGTGCCATCAGTCCTACTCCTCCGGGACAGTTATCCTACAATGAGCAGTTCTTC.

This chain uses TRBV10-2 with TRBJ2-2, with D possibly matching TRBD1 (5 bases). Trimming removed 7 bases at V and 6 bases at J, with 15 bases between. This CDR3 spans 14 amino acids. The germline CDR1 and CDR2 sequences are WSHSY and SAAADI. The CDR3 reads CASIRAQAPGELFF. For the CDR3, the DNA is TGCGCCAGCATCAGGGCCCAAGCGCCCGGGGAGCTGTTTTTT.

The rearrangement uses TRBV29-1 and TRBJ2-7; 7 bases are shared with TRBD1. CDR3 size: 13 residues. The ends lost 7 bases at V and 4 bases at J; junction bases unmatched: 10. The V gene's germline CDR1 is SQVTM and CDR2 ANQGSEA. CDR3 bases: TGCAGCGCCCGACAAGGGGGCCGATACGAGCAGTACTTC. Protein: CSARQGGRYEQYF.

This clone was seen only once. This chain links TRBV5-6 with TRBJ2-4, with 11 bases matching TRBD1. Germline values: CDR1 SGHDT, CDR2 YYEEEE. The CDR3 contains 18 residues. Germline trimming cut 4 bases from V and 3 bases from J; bases unmatched to any gene: 12. The CDR3 DNA follows: TGTGCCAGCAGCGACCGGGACAGGGGGTTAAAGGGCAAAAACATTCAGTACTTC. Translation gives CASSDRDRGLKGKNIQYF.

V and J are TRBV6-5 and TRBJ1-1; D is uncertain. From germline, CDR1 is MNHEY and CDR2 SVGAGI. The ends were cut back, 4 bases at V and 1 base at J, with 13 bases in the middle. The CDR3 spans 15 residues. CDR3 nucleotides: TGTGCCAGCAGTTTCTACGGGGTGTCGAACACTGAAGCTTTCTTT. Translating it yields CASSFYGVSNTEAFF.

V usage is TRBV14 and J usage is TRBJ1-3; 9 bases align to TRBD1. Unmatched junction bases numbered 6, after V lost 4 bases and J lost 2 bases. The CDR3 runs 16 residues. Germline V gene data show CDR1 as SGHDN and CDR2 as FVKESK. The CDR3 spells CASSRPGQGAGNTIYF. CDR3 coding DNA: TGTGCCAGCAGCCGACCGGGACAGGGTGCTGGAAACACCATATATTTT.

V usage is TRBV5-4 and J usage is TRBJ2-2, with D possibly matching TRBD2 (6 bases). In germline, CDR1 is SGHNT, CDR2 YYREEE (reference sequence). V lost 0 bases and J lost 7, with 10 bases in between. This CDR3 has 14 residues. CDR3: CASSLARRGGELFF. DNA of the CDR3: TGTGCCAGCAGCTTGGCCCGGCGGGGCGGGGAGCTGTTTTTT. The full variable domain, rest sourced from reference TRBV5-4 and TRBJ2-2, is ETGVTQSPTHLIKTRGQQVTLRCSSQSGHNTVSWYQQALGQGPQFIFQYYREEENGRGNFPPRFSGLQFPNYSSELNVNALELDDSALYLCASSLARRGGELFFGEGSRLTVL.

In this sample, this clone turned up once. The chain joins TRBV6-6 to TRBJ2-7, with 12 nucleotides matching TRBD1. The germline V gene has CDR1 MNHNY and CDR2 SVGAGI (reference sequence). The CDR3 is 14 amino acids. V dropped 7 bases and J dropped 7; count of bases not matched to a gene: 8. The CDR3: CASTPGQGAGEQYF. The CDR3 DNA reads TGTGCCAGCACTCCGGGACAGGGGGCGGGGGAGCAGTACTTC.

J is TRBJ2-7 and V is TRBV6-5, with D perhaps matching TRBD2 (6 bases). The V end was cut by 2 bases, the J end by 4 bases, with 12 bases between. The CDR3 loop spans 14 amino acids. CDR1 is MNHEY, CDR2 SVGAGI, per germline. The CDR3, as DNA: TGTGCCAGCAGTTACGGAGGGAGCCCGTACGAGCAGTACTTC. Translating it yields CASSYGGSPYEQYF.

V is TRBV6-5 and J is TRBJ2-1; 9 nucleotides align to TRBD2. V gave up 4 bases and J gave up 4 bases; unmatched junction bases: 8. This CDR3 contains 16 residues. Germline CDR1 reads MNHEY; CDR2 reads SVGAGI. The CDR3, as DNA: TGTGCCAGCAGTTTTACGCGGGGGGGGATTTACAATGAGCAGTTCTTC. Amino acids: CASSFTRGGIYNEQFF.

CDR3 protein: CASSRRASGSADTQYF. The CDR3 DNA follows: TGTGCCAGCAGTCGCCGCGCTAGCGGGAGTGCAGATACGCAGTATTTT. The rearrangement joins TRBV7-9 to TRBJ2-3; 10 bases fit TRBD2. The germline CDR1 and CDR2 sequences are SEHNR and FQNEAQ (reference sequence). The V segment lost 6 bases and the J segment 4 bases; nucleotides outside the gene matches: 10. This CDR3 has 16 residues.

The V call is TRBV19, the J call TRBJ2-2, with TRBD2 matching over 14 bases. The junction had 7 bases not matched to a gene; V was cut back by 3 bases and J by 7 bases. The CDR3 extends over 17 amino acids. Germline CDR1 and CDR2: LNHDA and SQIVND (reference sequence). The CDR3 nucleotides are TGTGCCAGTAGTATGGGACTAGCGGGAGTAGTAGGCGGGGAGCTGTTTTTT. This codes for CASSMGLAGVVGGELFF.

The V call is TRBV15, the J call TRBJ1-6; D gene unclear. Germline CDR1 LNHNV, CDR2 YYDKDF (reference sequence). The length of the CDR3 is 13 residues. Trimming stripped 5 bases from V and 4 bases from J, with 6 bases between. The CDR3 DNA reads TGTGCCACCAGCCCGAAGTATAATTCACCCCTCCACTTT. Translating gives CATSPKYNSPLHF.